The 27 T cell receptor beta chains given below trace back to one sample, sequenced in a study of low-dose radiotherapy and immunotherapy resistance in tumors. Stated time point: before trial treatment. With TRAV- and TRBV-specific primers, first-strand cDNA was made, covering the alpha and beta chains. A constant-region primer paired with the V-primer adapter amplified TCRs over 20 PCR cycles. One entry per CDR3 protein, called by TCRdb with MiXCR from the reads. The sample holds about 64,000 distinct CDR3 sequences, 26% seen once. Here the sequenced sample was PBMCs, taken before treatment. The source of these receptors is a male donor with rectosigmoid adenocarcinoma.

This clonotype has ten or more counts. The chain joins TRBV27 to TRBJ1-1; TRBD1 matches 7 bases. The germline V gene has CDR1 MNHEY and CDR2 SMNVEV (reference sequence). The CDR3 sequence is 15 residues long. The V and J ends lost 2 bases and 1 base, in that order; junction bases with no gene match: 4. DNA for the CDR3: TGTGCCAGCAGTTTACAGGCAGGGGGGAACACTGAAGCTTTCTTT. Amino acid sequence: CASSLQAGGNTEAFF.

This clonotype was counted at least ten times. The CDR3 DNA reads TGCAGTGCCGCACCGAGGTACTCTGGGGCCAACGTCCTGACTTTC. Translation gives CSAAPRYSGANVLTF. The rearrangement joins TRBV20-1 to TRBJ2-6; D unclear. V lost 6 bases to trimming and J lost 0 bases, with 12 bases between them. The CDR3 runs to 15 residues. Germline CDR1 and CDR2: DFQATT and SNEGSKA (reference sequence).

This clonotype was found many times. CDR3 in amino acids: CSARDGGSGAKEQYF. The CDR3 DNA sequence: TGCAGTGCTAGAGATGGAGGTAGCGGGGCGAAGGAGCAGTACTTC. The chain has TRBV20-1 and TRBJ2-7; 8 positions agree with TRBD2. CDR3 length equals 15 residues. In germline, CDR1 is DFQATT, CDR2 SNEGSKA (reference sequence). The J segment lost 7 bases and the V segment lost 0 bases, leaving 11 bases of the junction unmatched.

This clonotype was seen many times. V usage is TRBV28 and J usage is TRBJ2-3; D is perhaps TRBD1 (5 bases). The V and J ends lost 3 bases and 7 bases respectively, with 14 bases between them. The CDR3 spans 14 residues. From germline, CDR1 is MDHEN and CDR2 SYDVKM. The CDR3 DNA reads TGTGCCAGCAGTTTTACCCAGACAGCGCATACGCAGTATTTT. It codes for CASSFTQTAHTQYF.

In its sample, this clonotype was seen many times. V usage is TRBV7-2 and J usage is TRBJ1-1; a weak D match, TRBD1 (5 bases). Trimming took 5 bases from V and 7 from J, leaving 14 bases between them. CDR1 is SGHTA, CDR2 FQGNSA, per germline. This CDR3 comprises 13 residues. The chain's CDR3 is CASSHGTAGEAFF. CDR3 coding DNA: TGTGCCAGCAGCCACGGGACGGCGGGTGAAGCTTTCTTT.

This clonotype was observed many times. This chain links TRBV6-2 or TRBV6-3 with TRBJ1-1, with TRBD1 identical over 8 bases. Per germline, CDR1 MNHEY and CDR2 SVGEGT. CDR3 size: 16 residues. The V and J ends lost 5 bases and 8 bases, in that order; junction bases with no gene match: 16. In nucleotides, the CDR3 is TGTGCCAGCAGTCCACCCCTTTCCCCCAGGGGGCGCGAAGCTTTCTTT. Protein product: CASSPPLSPRGREAFF.

This clonotype was observed at least ten times. The chain links TRBV15 to TRBJ1-1; 7 bases match TRBD1. The trim removed 0 bases at V and 4 bases at J, leaving 5 bases unmatched. Per the germline V gene, CDR1 is LNHNV and CDR2 is YYDKDF (reference sequence). The CDR3 has 15 amino acids. The CDR3 reads CATSRDRQGGTEAFF. The CDR3 DNA follows: TGTGCCACCAGCAGAGATCGGCAGGGGGGCACTGAAGCTTTCTTT. Full variable domain (remainder filled in from reference TRBV15 and TRBJ1-1): DAMVIQNPRYQVTQFGKPVTLSCSQTLNHNVMYWYQQKSSQAPKLLFHYYDKDFNNEADTPDNFQSRRPNTSFCFLDIRSPGLGDTAMYLCATSRDRQGGTEAFFGQGTRLTVV.

With regard to this clonotype: This likely traces to a read error, being one base from a far larger clone. CDR3 loop: CASSDSGDGHEQYF. Written as DNA, the CDR3 is TGTGCCAGCAGTGACTCAGGCGATGGGCATGAGCAGTACTTC. This chain uses TRBV6-4 with TRBJ2-4; D is ambiguous. From germline, CDR1 is MRHNA and CDR2 SNTAGT. The CDR3 runs to 14 residues. Trimming took off 0 bases at V and 13 bases at J, with 16 bases between the two ends.

A word on this clonotype: A far bigger clonotype differs at one base, so this is likely a read error. This sequence joins TRBV26 and TRBJ2-2. TRBV26 is a documented pseudogene. The CDR3 contains 15 residues. This chain's CDR3 is CASGLVRSNTGELFF. CDR3 bases: TGTGCCAGCGGTTTGGTCAGGTCTAACACCGGGGAGCTGTTTTTT.

This clonotype has at least ten counts. J is TRBJ1-2 and V is TRBV7-2, with 7 positions matching TRBD1. Losses at the gene ends were 1 base for V and 8 bases for J; bases not matched to a gene: 4. From germline, CDR1 is SGHTA and CDR2 FQGNSA. This CDR3 region has 13 residues. The CDR3 loop reads CASSLDYRGGYTF. CDR3 DNA sequence: TGTGCCAGCAGCTTAGATTACAGGGGAGGCTACACCTTC.

The gene calls are TRBV7-8 and TRBJ2-1; D is ambiguous. Germline-derived CDR1 and CDR2 are SGHVS and FQNEAQ. The CDR3 is made up of 14 amino acids. V was shortened by 5 bases and J by 4 bases, with 12 bases between the two germline ends. The CDR3 sequence: CASSQRDEYNEQFF. As DNA, the CDR3 is TGTGCCAGCAGCCAAAGAGACGAATACAATGAGCAGTTCTTC.

On this clonotype: This may stem from a read error, because a much larger clone lies one nucleotide away. The chain carries TRBV5-1 and TRBJ2-7; 8 bases agree with TRBD2. The J call may be wrong; the DNA end is better matched by TRBJ2-5. Germline CDR1 and CDR2: SGHRS and YFSETQ. CDR3 length: 15 residues. The CDR3 protein is CASSSQSAGDETQYF. Here the CDR3 DNA reads TGCGCCAGCAGCTCGCAATCAGCGGGGGATGAGACCCAGTACTTC.

Ten or more counts support this clonotype. The chain couples TRBV20-1 to TRBJ1-6; D call uncertain. Germline V gives CDR1 DFQATT, CDR2 SNEGSKA (reference sequence). V was shortened by 2 bases and J by 5 bases, with 16 bases between the two germline ends. The CDR3 has 16 residues. As DNA, the CDR3 is TGCAGTGCTAGATTTGGGGTTAGGAGGGATAATTCACCCCTCCACTTT. It encodes CSARFGVRRDNSPLHF.

This clonotype was counted at least ten times. The gene calls are TRBV7-2 and TRBJ2-4, with unresolved D. The CDR3 consists of 12 residues. Trimming left V 1 base short and J 5 bases short, with 3 bases between. Per germline, CDR1 SGHTA and CDR2 FQGNSA. CDR3 nucleotides: TGTGCCAGCAGCTTAGACCAAAACATTCAGTACTTC. Protein product: CASSLDQNIQYF.

This clonotype was counted ten times or more. The chain has TRBV28 and TRBJ1-1; D gene uncertain. Trimming took off 7 bases at V and 6 bases at J, with 21 bases between the two ends. CDR1 is MDHEN and CDR2 is SYDVKM in the germline V gene. The CDR3 has 15 amino acids. Written as DNA, the CDR3 is TGTGCCAGCACCCTCAATTCGGGTAGGGTGTCTGAAGCTTTCTTT. Amino acid sequence: CASTLNSGRVSEAFF. The full variable domain, its missing parts supplied by reference TRBV28 and TRBJ1-1, is DVKVTQSSRYLVKRTGEKVFLECVQDMDHENMFWYRQDPGLGLRLIYFSYDVKMKEKGDIPEGYSVSREKKERFSLILESASTNQTSMYLCASTLNSGRVSEAFFGQGTRLTVV.

This clonotype was observed many times. The chain has TRBV5-8 and TRBJ2-7; 7 nucleotides line up with TRBD2. J was trimmed by 2 bases and V by 6 bases; bases with no gene match: 11. CDR3 size: 15 residues. Germline V gene sequence: CDR1 SGHTS, CDR2 YDEGEE. CDR3 sequence: CASTMRRGRPYEQYF. The CDR3 DNA reads TGTGCCAGCACAATGCGGCGGGGGAGGCCCTACGAGCAGTACTTC. Drawing the rest from reference TRBV5-8 and TRBJ2-7, the complete variable domain is EAGVTQSPTHLIKTRGQQATLRCSPISGHTSVYWYQQALGLGLQFLLWYDEGEERNRGNFPPRFSGRQFPNYSSELNVNALELEDSALYLCASTMRRGRPYEQYFGPGTRLTVT.

This clonotype has at least ten counts. The rearrangement uses TRBV4-1 and TRBJ2-7; 8 positions agree with TRBD2. The length of the CDR3 is 15 residues. Germline trimming cut 0 bases from V and 7 bases from J; bases unmatched to any gene: 8. The germline gives CDR1 MGHRA, CDR2 YSYEKL. The CDR3: CASSQDVAGGWEQYF. The DNA for the CDR3 is TGCGCCAGCAGCCAAGATGTGGCGGGAGGATGGGAGCAGTACTTC.

This clonotype ranks as medium-sized. This rearrangement joins TRBV19 to TRBJ2-1; 7 nucleotides agree with TRBD2. Germline loops: CDR1 LNHDA, CDR2 SQIVND (reference sequence). The V segment lost 9 bases and the J segment 1 base; nucleotides outside the gene matches: 6. CDR3 length equals 14 residues. The CDR3 sequence is CASSSGGSYNEQFF. The CDR3 bases are TGTGCCAGCAGTTCGGGAGGATCCTACAATGAGCAGTTCTTC.

This clonotype was detected many times. V gene TRBV24-1 combines with J gene TRBJ1-1, with a tentative D call TRBD1 (6 bases). This CDR3 comprises 15 residues. Per the germline V gene, CDR1 is KGHDR and CDR2 is SFDVKD. The V and J ends lost 9 bases and 4 bases respectively, with 20 bases between them. CDR3 sequence reads: CATPTGIKGTTEAFF. CDR3 nucleotide sequence: TGTGCCACCCCTACAGGGATAAAGGGGACCACTGAAGCTTTCTTT.

Written as DNA, the CDR3 is TGTGCCAGCAGCTATGACGTGGGAGATACGCAGTATTTT. It yields the protein CASSYDVGDTQYF. The rearrangement uses TRBV7-2 and TRBJ2-3; D not resolved. Trimming took off 4 bases at V and 5 bases at J, with 10 bases between the two ends. This CDR3 has 13 amino acids. Per germline, CDR1 SGHTA and CDR2 FQGNSA.

This clonotype was recorded many times. The rearrangement joins TRBV2 to TRBJ2-2; D could derive from TRBD1 or TRBD2 (7 bases each). The CDR3 runs to 14 residues. Germline loops: CDR1 SNHLY, CDR2 FYNNEI. With 8 bases removed from V and 2 bases from J, the gap between germline ends came to 12 bases. CDR3 in DNA: TGTGCCAGCCAGGGGGGGCCAAACACCGGGGAGCTGTTTTTT. Encoded protein: CASQGGPNTGELFF. Combining the CDR3 with reference TRBV2 and TRBJ2-2 gives the whole variable domain EPEVTQTPSHQVTQMGQEVILRCVPISNHLYFYWYRQILGQKVEFLVSFYNNEISEKSEIFDDQFSVERPDGSNFTLKIRSTKLEDSAMYFCASQGGPNTGELFFGEGSRLTVL.

This clonotype was seen a handful of times. A far larger clone differs by one base, so this is likely a read error. This rearrangement joins TRBV24-1 to TRBJ2-7; D is perhaps TRBD2 (5 bases). The V gene's germline CDR1 is KGHDR and CDR2 SFDVKD. The CDR3 runs to 14 residues. V lost 0 bases to trimming and J lost 7 bases, with 12 bases between them. In nucleotides, the CDR3 is TGTGCCACCAGTGATTTGAGTGAGGGCTATGAGCAGTACTTC. Protein product: CATSDLSEGYEQYF.

The count of this clonotype is one. J is TRBJ1-2 and V is TRBV4-2; D is perhaps TRBD1 (5 bases). CDR1 LGHNA and CDR2 YNFKEQ come from the germline V gene. The V gene lost 5 bases and the J gene lost 7 bases, with 17 bases spanning the gap. The CDR3 is 14 residues long. This chain's CDR3 is CASSFGGFGFGYTF. The CDR3, as DNA: TGTGCCAGCAGCTTTGGGGGATTTGGCTTTGGCTACACCTTC.

This chain connects TRBV2 to TRBJ2-1; D might be TRBD2 (6 bases). This CDR3 has 15 amino acids. V was pared by 1 base and J by 3 bases, with 10 bases between. Germline-derived CDR1 and CDR2 are SNHLY and FYNNEI. The CDR3 bases are TGTGCCAGCAGTGAAGGACTAGGGAACTACAATGAGCAGTTCTTC. Amino acids: CASSEGLGNYNEQFF.

Written as DNA, the CDR3 is TGTGCCAGCAGCAACGACAGAGGTAGTACAGATACGCAGTATTTT. Translating it yields CASSNDRGSTDTQYF. The chain couples TRBV28 to TRBJ2-3, with D perhaps TRBD1 (5 bases). This CDR3 region has 15 residues. Germline lookup yields CDR1 MDHEN and CDR2 SYDVKM. Trimming took off 6 bases at V and 3 bases at J, with 16 bases between the two ends.

This clonotype was counted at least ten times. The chain recombines TRBV14 with TRBJ2-7; weak D call: TRBD1 (6 bases). The CDR3 is made up of 15 amino acids. Deletions cut 4 bases from V and 0 bases from J, with 13 bases between. Germline V gene lookup returns CDR1 SGHDN and CDR2 FVKESK. CDR3: CASSPYQGNSYEQYF. In DNA, the CDR3 is TGTGCCAGCAGCCCTTATCAGGGGAACTCCTACGAGCAGTACTTC.

This clonotype was counted ten times or more. The rearrangement links TRBV11-2 to TRBJ1-4, with D hard to call. Germline V gene lookup returns CDR1 SGHAT and CDR2 FQNNGV. The CDR3 sequence is 13 residues long. The germline V and J ends were trimmed by 3 bases and 14 bases, with 16 bases remaining between them. CDR3 bases: TGTGCCAGCAGCTTTAAACCCGACCTAGGCCTGTTTTTT. Translation gives CASSFKPDLGLFF.